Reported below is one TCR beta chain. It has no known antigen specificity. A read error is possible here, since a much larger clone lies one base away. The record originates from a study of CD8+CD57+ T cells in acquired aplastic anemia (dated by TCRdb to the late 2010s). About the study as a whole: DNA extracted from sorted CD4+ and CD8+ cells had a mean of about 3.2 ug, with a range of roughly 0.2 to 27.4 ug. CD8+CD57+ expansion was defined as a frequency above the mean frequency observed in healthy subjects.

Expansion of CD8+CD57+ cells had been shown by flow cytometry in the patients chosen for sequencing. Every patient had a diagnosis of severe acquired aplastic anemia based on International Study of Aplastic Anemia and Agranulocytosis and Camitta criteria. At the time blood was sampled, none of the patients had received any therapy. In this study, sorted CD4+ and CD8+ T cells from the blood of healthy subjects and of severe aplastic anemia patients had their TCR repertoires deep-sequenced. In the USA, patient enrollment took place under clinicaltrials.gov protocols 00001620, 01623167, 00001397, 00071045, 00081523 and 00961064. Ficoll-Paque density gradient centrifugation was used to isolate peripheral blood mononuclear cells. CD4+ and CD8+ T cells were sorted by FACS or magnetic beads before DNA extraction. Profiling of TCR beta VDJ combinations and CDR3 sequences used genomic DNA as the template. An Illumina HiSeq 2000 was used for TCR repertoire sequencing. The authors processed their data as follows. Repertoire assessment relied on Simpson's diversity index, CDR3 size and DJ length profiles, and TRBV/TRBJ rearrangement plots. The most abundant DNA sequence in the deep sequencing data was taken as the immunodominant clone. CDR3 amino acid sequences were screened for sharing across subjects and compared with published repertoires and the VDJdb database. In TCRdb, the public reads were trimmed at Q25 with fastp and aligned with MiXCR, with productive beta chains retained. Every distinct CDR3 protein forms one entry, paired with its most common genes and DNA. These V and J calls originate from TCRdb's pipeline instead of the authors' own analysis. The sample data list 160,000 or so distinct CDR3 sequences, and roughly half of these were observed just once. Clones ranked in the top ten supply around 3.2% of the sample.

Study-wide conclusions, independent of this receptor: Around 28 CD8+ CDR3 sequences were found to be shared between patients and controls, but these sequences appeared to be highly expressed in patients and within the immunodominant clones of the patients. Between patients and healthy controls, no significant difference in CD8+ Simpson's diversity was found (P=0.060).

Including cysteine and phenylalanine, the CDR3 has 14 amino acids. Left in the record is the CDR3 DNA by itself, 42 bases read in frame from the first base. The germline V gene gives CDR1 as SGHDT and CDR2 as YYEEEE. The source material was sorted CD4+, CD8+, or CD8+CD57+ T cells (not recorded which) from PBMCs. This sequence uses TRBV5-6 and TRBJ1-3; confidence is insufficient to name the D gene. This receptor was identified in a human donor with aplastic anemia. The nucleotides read TGTGCCAGCAGCTTGGGGATCGGAGGGAACACCGTATATTTT. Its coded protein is CASSLGIGGNTVYF.